The rows below give T cell receptor beta chains drawn from one sample of a study of early T cells in non-severe SARS-CoV-2 infection. MiXCR was run by TCRdb on the 5' RACE reads, yielding one entry per CDR3 protein. The sample holds tens of thousands of distinct CDR3 sequences, 9.5% to 15% seen once. Sequencing input: whole blood. The receptors were sampled from an adult who was a healthcare worker with PCR-confirmed SARS-CoV-2 infection or an uninfected control (not recorded which). CDR3s leave out the opening cysteine and the closing phenylalanine or tryptophan.

V gene: TRBV19; J gene: TRBJ2-5; CDR3 protein: ASSPEAGGIKTQY
V gene: TRBV3-1; J gene: TRBJ2-3; CDR3 protein: ASSQAGGRRGSVIQY
V gene: TRBV18; J gene: TRBJ1-2; CDR3 protein: ASSPRQGNNGYT
V gene: TRBV28; J gene: TRBJ2-7; CDR3 protein: ASRSRDRGKDEQY
V gene: TRBV7-8; J gene: TRBJ2-1; CDR3 protein: ATSTAPSSYNEQF
V gene: TRBV2; J gene: TRBJ1-1; CDR3 protein: ASRGLLTSGEAF
V gene: TRBV6-5; J gene: TRBJ2-1; CDR3 protein: ASSYSIILSNEQF
V gene: TRBV20-1; J gene: TRBJ2-1; CDR3 protein: SAPGPGDLKQF
V gene: TRBV19; J gene: TRBJ2-5; CDR3 protein: ASTLAQGHETQY
V gene: TRBV7-2; J gene: TRBJ1-6; CDR3 protein: ASSPEGQFSPLH
V gene: TRBV19; J gene: TRBJ2-1; CDR3 protein: ASSTRSYNEQF
V gene: TRBV30; J gene: TRBJ2-2; CDR3 protein: ASWRGAGELF
V gene: TRBV4-1; J gene: TRBJ2-7; CDR3 protein: ASSQTGLREQY
V gene: TRBV7-7; J gene: TRBJ2-1; CDR3 protein: ASSTQGIDEQF
V gene: TRBV7-7; J gene: TRBJ2-1; CDR3 protein: ASSLDGYNEQF
V gene: TRBV10-3; J gene: TRBJ2-2; CDR3 protein: AISDRQINTGELF
V gene: TRBV12-3/TRBV12-4; J gene: TRBJ2-2; CDR3 protein: ASTAGLAGDTGELF
V gene: TRBV20-1; J gene: TRBJ2-5; CDR3 protein: SARSGQGAGETQY